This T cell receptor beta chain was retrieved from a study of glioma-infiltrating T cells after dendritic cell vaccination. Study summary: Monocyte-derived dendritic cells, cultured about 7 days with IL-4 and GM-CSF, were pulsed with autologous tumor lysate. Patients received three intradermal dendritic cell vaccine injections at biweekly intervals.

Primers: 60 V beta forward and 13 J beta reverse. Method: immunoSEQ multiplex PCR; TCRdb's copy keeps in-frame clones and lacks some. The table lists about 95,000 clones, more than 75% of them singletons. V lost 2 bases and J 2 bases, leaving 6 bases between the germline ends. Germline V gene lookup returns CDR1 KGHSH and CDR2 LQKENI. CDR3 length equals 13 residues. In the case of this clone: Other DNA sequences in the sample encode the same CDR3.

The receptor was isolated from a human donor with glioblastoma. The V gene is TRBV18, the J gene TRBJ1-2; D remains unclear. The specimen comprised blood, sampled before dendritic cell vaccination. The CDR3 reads CASSPSENYGYTF. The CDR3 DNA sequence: TGTGCCAGCTCACCATCCGAGAACTATGGCTACACCTTC.